This T cell receptor (beta chain) was captured in a study of patients and donors after allogeneic stem cell transplantation (dated by TCRdb to 2020 to 2022). Libraries were made using RT-PCR. TCRdb records NextSeq 550 as the sequencer. TCRdb trimmed the raw reads at Q25, called clones with MiXCR and kept productive beta chains. Each CDR3 protein gets just one entry, which takes the most common genes and DNA from the rows behind it. The sample table holds about 960,000 distinct CDR3 sequences, of which roughly 18% were seen once. Around 6% of the sample rests with the top ten. This clonotype was seen only once. The antigen it recognizes is unknown. Per-base quality was not reported, and no clone a single base away is much larger than it. One read represents weak support. There are 14 amino acids in the CDR3, from cysteine to phenylalanine inclusive. Only CDR3 DNA remains: 42 bases, in frame from the first base. In the germline V gene (reference sequence), CDR1 corresponds to LGHDT and CDR2 to YNNKEL. V lost 4 bases and J lost 9 bases; the stretch between them is 15 bases long.

The sequence links TRBV3-1 to TRBJ1-4; tentative D gene TRBD1, with 5 bases matching. The TCR was taken from a human donor who was either an allogeneic HSCT recipient or a stem cell or donor lymphocyte infusion donor (not recorded which). It is not recorded whose cells these are; they may come from a transplant donor. The sample was blood, either unsorted or a sorted T cell fraction (not recorded which). The CDR3 sequence is CASSLGGKSKKLFF. The DNA reads TGTGCCAGCAGCCTCGGGGGTAAAAGTAAAAAACTGTTTTTT. When the CDR3 is completed using the reference TRBV3-1 and TRBJ1-4 genes on either side, the full variable domain is DTAVSQTPKYLVTQMGNDKSIKCEQNLGHDTMYWYKQDSKKFLKIMFSYNNKELIINETVPNRFSPKSPDKAHLNLHINSLELGDSAVYFCASSLGGKSKKLFFGSGTQLSVL.